This TCR beta chain was profiled in a study of blood T cell repertoires in COVID-19. Across the study: Material from acute and convalescent COVID-19 was sourced from the United States, Italy and Spain.

The CDR3 totals 13 residues. Per the germline V gene, CDR1 is ENHRY and CDR2 is SYGVKD. Trimming shortened V by 4 bases and J by 3 bases, and 9 bases separated the two germline ends. Original processing methods: Reference gene primer amplification gave nucleated cell count estimates. Repertoires were generated with immunoSEQ multiplex PCR, while TCRdb's copy carries only in-frame clones and drops some. V and J calls and clone size follow that table, whereas D and trimming were derived from the DNA. Among approximately 50,000 clones listed, 70% to 90% were seen once. Sequences were obtained from peripheral blood. The clonotype was recovered from a human donor in a cohort sampled during active COVID-19. The chain employs TRBV10-3 and TRBJ1-2, with D perhaps TRBD1 (5 bases). CDR3 protein: CAISGGTDYGYTF. Written as DNA, the CDR3 is TGTGCCATCAGTGGCGGGACGGACTATGGCTACACCTTC.